This section outlines one TCR beta chain sequence together with its context. Antigen specificity is unknown. Donation came from healthy Caucasian individuals in Russia who were aged roughly 6 to 100. Each donor gave 9 to 10 milliliters of peripheral blood. This sample is part of a study of blood T cells in healthy people across ages. Study-wide findings and caveats: Researchers said unsorted PBMCs prevented a conclusive naive versus antigen-experienced comparison.

This CDR3 spans 16 amino acids. Trimming removed 0 bases at V and 4 bases at J, with 17 bases between. Germline-derived CDR1 and CDR2 are DFQATT and SNEGSKA (reference sequence). PCR was performed a second time for about 7 to 11 cycles using a sample-barcoded 5' primer and a J-beta primer mix. TCRdb re-analysed the 5' RACE reads in MiXCR, keeping a single row per CDR3 protein. Here the sample spans around 800,000 distinct CDR3 sequences, roughly 44% being singletons. Sequencing input: blood. The chain links TRBV20-1 to TRBJ2-3; D call uncertain. The clonotype comes from a man between 60 and 70 years old in good health. The CDR3 DNA reads as TGCAGTGCTAGAGATGGGGTTCGGCAGGTCGCAGATACGCAGTATTTT. It translates to CSARDGVRQVADTQYF.